Following are 14 T cell receptor beta chains from one sample sequenced in a study of blood T cell repertoires in COVID-19 (dated by TCRdb to the early 2020s). The protocol used for the library was the immunoSEQ multiplex PCR assay. Imported from immuneACCESS, the table was reduced by TCRdb to in-frame sequences with V and J called. These copies leave out some clones; in studies compared against another copy, an unresolved V gene accounts for under half, and the cause of the remainder is not known. The sample table records 60,000 to 85,000 clones; approximately 80% of these occur just once. 15% to 20% of the sample is in the top ten clones. Sequenced: peripheral blood. The source of these receptors is a man between 65 and 85 years old who had recovered from COVID-19.

V usage is TRBV19 and J usage is TRBJ1-1, with 7 bases identical to TRBD1. CDR1 is LNHDA and CDR2 is SQIVND in the germline V gene (reference sequence). V shed 4 bases, J shed 4 bases, and the junction held 9 bases outside the gene matches. This CDR3 is built from 15 residues. The CDR3 loop reads CASSTQNQGVTEAFF. In DNA, the CDR3 is TGTGCCAGTAGTACTCAAAATCAGGGGGTCACTGAAGCTTTCTTT.

The V gene is TRBV6-2 or TRBV6-3, the J gene TRBJ1-1, with TRBD1 as a possible D gene (5 bases). CDR1 and CDR2 from the germline V gene are MNHEY and SVGEGT. V lost 2 bases, J lost 0 bases, and 7 bases lay in between. The CDR3 is 14 amino acids. The CDR3 DNA follows: TGTGCCAGCAGTTACAGCAGGGTGAACACTGAAGCTTTCTTT. It encodes CASSYSRVNTEAFF.

This CDR3 is CASSSEVNYGYTF. CDR3 DNA sequence: TGTGCCAGCAGCTCAGAGGTGAACTATGGCTACACCTTC. This sequence joins TRBV6-5 and TRBJ1-2, with D unresolved. The CDR3 consists of 13 residues. Germline values: CDR1 MNHEY, CDR2 SVGAGI. The V end lost 6 bases, the J end lost 2 bases, and 10 bases lay between the germline ends.

V is TRBV4-2 and J is TRBJ2-1; D is perhaps TRBD2 (6 bases). Trimming took off 1 base at V and 5 bases at J, with 21 bases between the two ends. This CDR3 is 18 amino acids long. The V gene's germline CDR1 is LGHNA and CDR2 YNFKEQ. The CDR3 reads CASSQGVTSRGRNNEQFF. The DNA of the CDR3 is TGTGCCAGCAGCCAAGGGGTCACTAGCCGGGGTCGGAACAATGAGCAGTTCTTC.

V and J are TRBV9 and TRBJ2-1, with D tentatively TRBD1 (6 bases). Trimming shortened V by 0 bases and J by 4 bases, and 14 bases separated the two germline ends. CDR3 length: 16 residues. Germline CDR1 SGDLS, CDR2 YYNGEE. The CDR3 DNA reads as TGTGCCAGCAGCGTAGAAGGGGGTATGGGGTACAATGAGCAGTTCTTC. Its translation: CASSVEGGMGYNEQFF.

The sample holds a few counts of this clone. The genes are TRBV7-2 and TRBJ2-3; 9 bases are shared with TRBD2. Germline-derived CDR1 and CDR2 are SGHTA and FQGNSA. V gave up 6 bases and J gave up 5 bases; unmatched junction bases: 9. The CDR3 spans 15 residues. The CDR3 region is CASSQRGDEIDTQYF. CDR3 DNA sequence: TGTGCCAGCAGTCAGCGGGGGGATGAAATAGATACGCAGTATTTT. Based on the CDR3 plus reference TRBV7-2 and TRBJ2-3, the full variable domain is GAGVSQSPSNKVTEKGKDVELRCDPISGHTALYWYRQSLGQGLEFLIYFQGNSAPDKSGLPSDRFSAERTGGSVSTLTIQRTQQEDSAVYLCASSQRGDEIDTQYFGPGTRLTVL.

V and J are TRBV7-9 and TRBJ2-2; tentative D call: TRBD2 (6 bases). V shed 5 bases and J shed 0 bases, with 13 bases lying between them. The CDR3 sequence is 16 residues long. Germline-derived CDR1 and CDR2 are SEHNR and FQNEAQ (reference sequence). CDR3 amino acids: CASSPIPGANTGELFF. The DNA of the CDR3 is TGTGCCAGCAGCCCCATTCCGGGGGCGAACACCGGGGAGCTGTTTTTT.

The chain is built from TRBV6-2 or TRBV6-3 and TRBJ1-1; 11 bases align to TRBD1. V gave up 2 bases and J gave up 1 base; unmatched junction bases: 9. CDR1 and CDR2 from the germline V gene are MNHEY and SVGEGT. The CDR3 has 18 residues. CDR3 sequence (DNA): TGTGCCAGCAGTTACGAACGGACAGGGGGCGACCCGAACACTGAAGCTTTCTTT. This sequence encodes CASSYERTGGDPNTEAFF.

This clone was counted many times. The V call is TRBV5-4, the J call TRBJ2-7; 7 bases are a match to TRBD2. The CDR3 has 15 residues. V trimming: 4 bases; J trimming: 2 bases; junction bases outside the gene matches: 9. The germline CDR1 and CDR2 sequences are SGHNT and YYREEE (reference sequence). CDR3 in amino acids: CASSPSGRETYEQYF. CDR3 nucleotides: TGTGCCAGCAGCCCTTCGGGGAGGGAGACCTACGAGCAGTACTTC.

CDR3 DNA: TGTGCCAGCAGCCACCGCGGGAGCGGGAGACCGAACACCGGGGAGCTGTTTTTT. It yields the protein CASSHRGSGRPNTGELFF. This rearrangement joins TRBV7-2 to TRBJ2-2; 8 bases map to TRBD2. Germline V gives CDR1 SGHTA, CDR2 FQGNSA. The J segment lost 0 bases and the V segment lost 5 bases, leaving 11 bases of the junction unmatched. The CDR3 spans 18 residues.

The genes are TRBV6-2 or TRBV6-3 and TRBJ1-1; D not certain. This CDR3 spans 12 amino acids. CDR1 and CDR2 (germline): MNHEY, SVGEGT. V dropped 5 bases and J dropped 10 bases, with 14 bases sitting between them. CDR3 DNA sequence: TGTGCCAGCAGTACTACCCGACCGGGAGCTTTCTTT. It specifies CASSTTRPGAFF.

The chain recombines TRBV12-3 or TRBV12-4 with TRBJ1-6; 7 nucleotides agree with TRBD1. J lost 12 bases, V lost 6 bases, and 5 bases had no gene match. CDR3 size: 12 residues. In DNA, the CDR3 is TGTGCCAGCAGCTTAAGACAGGGACCCCTCCACTTT. Translated, it gives CASSLRQGPLHF.

The rearrangement uses TRBV7-9 and TRBJ1-5; D is ambiguous. This CDR3 spans 15 amino acids. Germline V gene lookup returns CDR1 SEHNR and CDR2 FQNEAQ (reference sequence). Trimming stripped 1 base from V and 3 bases from J, with 10 bases between. CDR3 DNA sequence: TGTGCCAGCAGCTTAGGCTCGGGAGACAATCAGCCCCAGCATTTT. Encoded protein: CASSLGSGDNQPQHF.

This clone appeared a single time. This chain uses TRBV28 with TRBJ1-4, with 7 bases identical to TRBD1. After removal of 8 bases from V and 0 bases from J, the junction contained 6 bases not matched to a gene. CDR1 MDHEN and CDR2 SYDVKM come from the germline V gene. This CDR3 contains 15 residues. The CDR3 nucleotides read TGTGCCAGCCAGGGGGTCCCCCCAACTAATGAAAAACTGTTTTTT. This codes for CASQGVPPTNEKLFF.